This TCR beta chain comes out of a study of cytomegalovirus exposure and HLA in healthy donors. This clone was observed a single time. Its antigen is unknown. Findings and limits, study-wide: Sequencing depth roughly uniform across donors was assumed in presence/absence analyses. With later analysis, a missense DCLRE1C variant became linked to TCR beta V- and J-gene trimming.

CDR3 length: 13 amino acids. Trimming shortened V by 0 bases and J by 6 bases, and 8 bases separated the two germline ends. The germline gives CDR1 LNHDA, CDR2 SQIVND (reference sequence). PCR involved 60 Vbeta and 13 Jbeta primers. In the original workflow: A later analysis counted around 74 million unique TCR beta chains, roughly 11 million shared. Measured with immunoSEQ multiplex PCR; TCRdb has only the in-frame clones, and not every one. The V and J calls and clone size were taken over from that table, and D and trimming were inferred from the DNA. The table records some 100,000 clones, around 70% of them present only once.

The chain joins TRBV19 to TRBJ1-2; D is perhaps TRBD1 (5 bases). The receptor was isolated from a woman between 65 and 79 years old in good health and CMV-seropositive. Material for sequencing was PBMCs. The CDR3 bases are TGTGCCAGTAGTATAGATGCGGGACATGGCTACACCTTC. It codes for CASSIDAGHGYTF.